This TCR beta chain was found in a study of blood T cell repertoires in COVID-19. Study as a whole: Acute-phase and convalescent COVID-19 samples originated in the United States, Italy and Spain. PBMCs, B-cell-depleted T cells, or T cells provided the cDNA or gDNA that made up the material.

Original analysis: The assay estimated nucleated cells by amplifying reference gene primers. Produced via immunoSEQ multiplex PCR; TCRdb's table is partial and in-frame only. For V, J and clone size, that table is used; D and trimming come from the DNA. The table includes around 230,000 clones, approximately 85% detected once. Seattle participants joined during active infection and were tracked over time. The sample consisted of peripheral blood. This TCR derives from a man aged 45-65 years with COVID-19, enrolled during active disease.

The CDR3: CASSAASGGTTEEQYF. The CDR3 nucleotides are TGTGCCAGCAGCGCAGCTAGCGGGGGGACAACGGAAGAGCAGTACTTC. The chain carries TRBV11-1 and TRBJ2-7; TRBD2 matches 11 bases. V gave up 5 bases and J gave up 7 bases; unmatched junction bases: 13. The CDR3 is 16 amino acids. CDR1 SGHAT and CDR2 FQDESV come from the germline V gene (reference sequence).